Listed below are T cell receptor beta chains from one sample, sequenced in a study of OX40 agonist ivuxolimab in advanced cancers. Assay used: immunoSEQ multiplex PCR; TCRdb lists only in-frame clones, some missing. This sample has 26,000 or so clones, with more than 70% found just once. The sample in question was CD4+ or CD8+ T cells sorted from blood, obtained in a trial of the OX40 agonist ivuxolimab. Every receptor here comes from an adult with an advanced solid tumor such as melanoma, head and neck, liver or kidney cancer. Both conserved end residues are part of each CDR3. D genes are given only for firm matches. The listing skips clone size in some rows; elsewhere it reads once, few, many or a size class.

J gene: TRBJ1-1
V gene: TRBV14
D gene: NA
clone size: NA
CDR3 protein: CASSQAGRYTEAFF
CDR3 DNA: TGTGCCAGCAGCCAAGCAGGACGTTACACTGAAGCTTTCTTT

J gene: TRBJ2-7
V gene: TRBV5-6
D gene: NA
clone size: few
CDR3 protein: CASSPSGWQPSYEQYF
CDR3 DNA: TGTGCCAGCAGCCCGTCGGGTTGGCAGCCATCCTACGAGCAGTACTTC

J gene: TRBJ2-2
V gene: TRBV7-9
D gene: TRBD2
clone size: NA
CDR3 protein: CASSLWRGGDTGELFF
CDR3 DNA: TGTGCCAGCAGCTTGTGGCGGGGGGGAGACACCGGGGAGCTGTTTTTT

J gene: TRBJ1-6
V gene: TRBV27
D gene: NA
clone size: NA
CDR3 protein: CASRAGLHNSPLHF
CDR3 DNA: TGTGCCAGCAGGGCGGGACTCCATAATTCACCCCTCCACTTT

J gene: TRBJ1-2
V gene: TRBV4-3
D gene: NA
clone size: NA
CDR3 protein: CASSQGRTGYTF
CDR3 DNA: TGCGCCAGCAGCCAGGGCCGCACAGGCTACACCTTC

J gene: TRBJ2-5
V gene: TRBV30
D gene: TRBD2
clone size: NA
CDR3 protein: CASGSQETQYF
CDR3 DNA: TGTGCTAGCGGGTCCCAAGAGACCCAGTACTTC

J gene: TRBJ1-2
V gene: TRBV19
D gene: NA
clone size: NA
CDR3 protein: CASSIDLSAGANYGYTF
CDR3 DNA: TGTGCCAGTAGTATAGATCTATCGGCCGGGGCTAACTATGGCTACACCTTC

J gene: TRBJ1-4
V gene: TRBV6-5
D gene: TRBD1
clone size: NA
CDR3 protein: CASSEGGLNEKLFF
CDR3 DNA: TGTGCCAGCAGTGAAGGGGGCTTGAATGAAAAACTGTTTTTT

J gene: TRBJ1-1
V gene: TRBV7-8
D gene: TRBD1
clone size: NA
CDR3 protein: CASSTRTGGDTEAFF
CDR3 DNA: TGTGCCAGCAGCACACGGACAGGGGGAGACACTGAAGCTTTCTTT

J gene: TRBJ1-4
V gene: TRBV2
D gene: NA
clone size: NA
CDR3 protein: CASSRRATNEKLFF
CDR3 DNA: TGTGCCAGCAGCAGGAGGGCAACTAATGAAAAACTGTTTTTT

J gene: TRBJ1-3
V gene: TRBV30
D gene: TRBD1
clone size: NA
CDR3 protein: CAWGTGTGHLTGNTIYF
CDR3 DNA: TGTGCCTGGGGGACCGGGACAGGGCACTTGACTGGAAACACCATATATTTT

J gene: TRBJ2-5
V gene: TRBV19
D gene: NA
clone size: few
CDR3 protein: CASSKGARLQETQYF
CDR3 DNA: TGTGCCAGTAGCAAAGGGGCACGGCTACAAGAGACCCAGTACTTC

J gene: TRBJ1-2
V gene: TRBV12-5
D gene: NA
clone size: NA
CDR3 protein: CASGLATTGTSGYTF
CDR3 DNA: TGTGCTAGTGGTTTGGCCACTACAGGGACATCGGGCTACACCTTC

J gene: TRBJ2-5
V gene: TRBV7-2
D gene: TRBD2
clone size: NA
CDR3 protein: CASSLRGGRGETQYF
CDR3 DNA: TGTGCCAGCAGTTTACGGGGGGGGCGAGGAGAGACCCAGTACTTC

J gene: TRBJ2-2
V gene: TRBV7-6
D gene: NA
clone size: NA
CDR3 protein: CASTFQEGANTAGELFF
CDR3 DNA: TGTGCCAGCACCTTCCAGGAGGGGGCTAACACCGCCGGGGAGCTGTTTTTT

J gene: TRBJ1-4
V gene: TRBV6-5
D gene: NA
clone size: few
CDR3 protein: CASTPILGEKLFF
CDR3 DNA: TGTGCCAGCACCCCTATCCTAGGTGAAAAACTGTTTTTT

J gene: TRBJ1-4
V gene: TRBV2
D gene: NA
clone size: NA
CDR3 protein: CASSEREGRGEKLFF
CDR3 DNA: TGTGCCAGCAGTGAACGCGAGGGGAGGGGTGAAAAACTGTTTTTT

J gene: TRBJ1-1
V gene: TRBV5-1
D gene: TRBD1
clone size: few
CDR3 protein: CASRNLGGQGEAEAFF
CDR3 DNA: TGCGCCAGCAGAAACCTCGGTGGACAGGGAGAGGCTGAAGCTTTCTTT

J gene: TRBJ1-2
V gene: TRBV6-6
D gene: NA
clone size: NA
CDR3 protein: CASSPGQRNYGYTF
CDR3 DNA: TGTGCCAGCAGCCCCGGACAGAGAAACTATGGCTACACCTTC

J gene: TRBJ1-5
V gene: TRBV30
D gene: NA
clone size: few
CDR3 protein: CAWRPDSNQPQHF
CDR3 DNA: TGTGCCTGGAGACCAGATAGCAATCAGCCCCAGCATTTT

J gene: TRBJ2-5
V gene: TRBV5-1
D gene: NA
clone size: NA
CDR3 protein: CASSLSTAQETQYF
CDR3 DNA: TGCGCCAGCAGCCTATCGACAGCACAAGAGACCCAGTACTTC

J gene: TRBJ2-7
V gene: TRBV29-1
D gene: TRBD1
clone size: NA
CDR3 protein: CSVVGAVRGLYEQYF
CDR3 DNA: TGCAGCGTTGTAGGGGCCGTCAGGGGGCTCTACGAGCAGTACTTC

J gene: TRBJ2-7
V gene: TRBV6-1
D gene: NA
clone size: once
CDR3 protein: CASSGAGPPNEQYF
CDR3 DNA: TGTGCCAGCAGTGGCGCGGGGCCCCCGAACGAGCAGTACTTC

J gene: TRBJ2-7
V gene: TRBV5-4
D gene: NA
clone size: NA
CDR3 protein: CASSIDPEGFNEQYF
CDR3 DNA: TGTGCCAGCAGCATCGACCCGGAAGGGTTCAACGAGCAGTACTTC

J gene: TRBJ2-7
V gene: TRBV11-2
D gene: NA
clone size: NA
CDR3 protein: CASSLKLDGTYEQYF
CDR3 DNA: TGTGCCAGCAGCTTAAAGCTTGACGGTACCTACGAGCAGTACTTC

J gene: TRBJ1-2
V gene: TRBV6-5
D gene: TRBD1
clone size: NA
CDR3 protein: CASYPTGVVYGYTF
CDR3 DNA: TGTGCCAGCTATCCGACAGGGGTAGTCTATGGCTACACCTTC

J gene: TRBJ2-7
V gene: TRBV29-1
D gene: NA
clone size: few
CDR3 protein: CSVESQGDEQYF
CDR3 DNA: TGCAGCGTTGAGTCACAGGGTGACGAGCAGTACTTC

J gene: TRBJ2-5
V gene: TRBV19
D gene: NA
clone size: NA
CDR3 protein: CASSRLDQETQYF
CDR3 DNA: TGTGCCAGTAGTCGGCTGGACCAAGAGACCCAGTACTTC

J gene: TRBJ2-1
V gene: TRBV27
D gene: TRBD2
clone size: NA
CDR3 protein: CASSSTSGGYNEQFF
CDR3 DNA: TGCGCCAGCAGTTCGACTAGCGGGGGGTACAATGAGCAGTTCTTC

J gene: TRBJ1-2
V gene: TRBV19
D gene: TRBD1
clone size: once
CDR3 protein: CASSIPGQGANYGYTF
CDR3 DNA: TGTGCCAGTAGTATCCCGGGACAGGGGGCGAACTATGGCTACACCTTC

J gene: TRBJ2-5
V gene: TRBV4-2
D gene: TRBD2
clone size: NA
CDR3 protein: CASRGSSGGAETQYF
CDR3 DNA: TGTGCCAGCAGGGGTTCTAGCGGGGGGGCAGAGACCCAGTACTTC

J gene: TRBJ2-7
V gene: TRBV11-3
D gene: NA
clone size: NA
CDR3 protein: CASSLDRIKKPGRCPYEQYF
CDR3 DNA: TGTGCCAGCAGCTTAGATAGGATAAAAAAACCGGGGAGGTGCCCTTACGAGCAGTACTTC

J gene: TRBJ2-7
V gene: TRBV29-1
D gene: TRBD1
clone size: NA
CDR3 protein: CSAQRDRVTYEQYF
CDR3 DNA: TGCAGCGCCCAACGGGACAGGGTTACCTACGAGCAGTACTTC

J gene: TRBJ2-3
V gene: TRBV7-3
D gene: NA
clone size: few
CDR3 protein: CASSLNQQGTDTQYF
CDR3 DNA: TGTGCCAGCAGCTTAAACCAGCAGGGCACAGATACGCAGTATTTT

J gene: TRBJ2-2
V gene: TRBV6-1
D gene: TRBD2
clone size: NA
CDR3 protein: CASSEEGGSGGANTGELFF
CDR3 DNA: TGTGCCAGCAGTGAAGAGGGTGGTAGCGGGGGGGCGAACACCGGGGAGCTGTTTTTT

J gene: TRBJ1-5
V gene: TRBV30
D gene: NA
clone size: NA
CDR3 protein: CAWSSGPNQPQHF
CDR3 DNA: TGTGCCTGGAGCTCAGGGCCTAATCAGCCCCAGCATTTT

J gene: TRBJ2-2
V gene: TRBV19
D gene: TRBD2
clone size: once
CDR3 protein: CASKNSGGPGELFF
CDR3 DNA: TGTGCCAGTAAGAATAGCGGGGGCCCCGGGGAGCTGTTTTTT

J gene: TRBJ2-2
V gene: TRBV19
D gene: NA
clone size: NA
CDR3 protein: CASRIGGANTGELFF
CDR3 DNA: TGTGCCAGTAGGATTGGCGGGGCGAACACCGGGGAGCTGTTTTTT

J gene: TRBJ1-2
V gene: TRBV19
D gene: NA
clone size: NA
CDR3 protein: CASSIHSDLGYGYTF
CDR3 DNA: TGTGCCAGTAGTATCCACTCGGACCTTGGCTATGGCTACACCTTC

J gene: TRBJ2-7
V gene: TRBV11-3
D gene: NA
clone size: once
CDR3 protein: CASSFFGPGLDF
CDR3 DNA: TGTGCCAGCAGCTTCTTCGGTCCGGGGTTGGACTTC

J gene: TRBJ2-6
V gene: TRBV29-1
D gene: TRBD1
clone size: NA
CDR3 protein: CSAETVGQGANGANVLTF
CDR3 DNA: TGCAGCGCCGAAACCGTGGGACAGGGGGCTAACGGGGCCAACGTCCTGACTTTC

J gene: TRBJ1-5
V gene: TRBV11-3
D gene: NA
clone size: NA
CDR3 protein: CASSLGQVNQPQHF
CDR3 DNA: TGTGCCAGCAGCTTAGGTCAGGTTAATCAGCCCCAGCATTTT

J gene: TRBJ2-7
V gene: TRBV20-1
D gene: TRBD1
clone size: NA
CDR3 protein: CSATGEYEQYF
CDR3 DNA: TGCAGTGCAACAGGGGAATACGAGCAGTACTTC

J gene: TRBJ1-1
V gene: TRBV29-1
D gene: NA
clone size: NA
CDR3 protein: CSVRVKDTEAFF
CDR3 DNA: TGCAGCGTTCGGGTCAAAGACACTGAAGCTTTCTTT